Below are 18 T cell receptor beta chains sequenced from a single sample in a study of cytomegalovirus exposure and HLA in healthy donors. Vbeta (60) and Jbeta (13) primers were used in the PCR. TCRdb's copy holds only in-frame clones and misses some; the assay was immunoSEQ multiplex PCR. The profile shows 200,000 or so clones, approximately 78% of them singletons. Specimen: PBMCs. These receptors were obtained from a woman between 45 and 60 years old in good health and CMV-seropositive.

This clone was observed once. One end of the junction does not line up with germline, which may come from a read error. The chain combines TRBV5-1 with TRBJ1-2; 7 bases are a match to TRBD1. The CDR3 extends over 15 amino acids. Per the germline V gene, CDR1 is SGHRS and CDR2 is YFSETQ. CDR3 protein: CASSPDREAFYGYTF. The CDR3 nucleotides are TGTGCCAGCAGCCCTGACAGGGAAGCCTTCTATGGCTACACCTTC.

This rearrangement joins TRBV28 to TRBJ2-7, with 7 bases aligning to TRBD2. Germline lookup yields CDR1 MDHEN and CDR2 SYDVKM. Losses at the gene ends were 5 bases for V and 2 bases for J; bases not matched to a gene: 9. The CDR3 loop spans 15 amino acids. Written as DNA, the CDR3 is TGTGCCAGCAGTCGGGGGGTGGGAGGAACCTACGAGCAGTACTTC. Protein product: CASSRGVGGTYEQYF.

The gene calls are TRBV9 and TRBJ2-1, with a tentative D call TRBD1 (5 bases). Trimming stripped 1 base from V and 5 bases from J, with 10 bases between. The CDR3 loop spans 14 amino acids. The germline V gene has CDR1 SGDLS and CDR2 YYNGEE. CDR3 sequence: CASSVQGIDNEQFF. CDR3 DNA: TGTGCCAGCAGCGTACAGGGTATCGACAATGAGCAGTTCTTC.

The chain recombines TRBV28 with TRBJ1-4, with TRBD1 as a possible D gene (5 bases). The CDR3 is made up of 14 amino acids. Trimming pared 3 bases from V and 6 bases from J, leaving 11 bases between. Germline assignment: CDR1 MDHEN and CDR2 SYDVKM. The CDR3 is CASSLGGGYEKLFF. The CDR3 DNA reads as TGTGCCAGCAGTTTGGGCGGGGGTTATGAAAAACTGTTTTTT.

V is TRBV5-1 and J is TRBJ2-5, with 10 bases that match TRBD1. With 1 base clipped from V and 5 bases from J, the junction kept 8 bases outside the gene matches. Germline V gene data show CDR1 as SGHRS and CDR2 as YFSETQ. The CDR3 length is 16 residues. The CDR3 spells CASSLSPGQGIETQYF. Here the CDR3 DNA reads TGCGCCAGCAGCTTGTCTCCGGGACAGGGGATCGAGACCCAGTACTTC.

This sequence joins TRBV5-4 and TRBJ1-3; TRBD1 matches 8 bases. Germline V gene data show CDR1 as SGHNT and CDR2 as YYREEE (reference sequence). The CDR3 extends over 15 amino acids. V was pared by 4 bases and J by 0 bases, with 3 bases of the junction left unmatched. The CDR3 DNA reads TGTGCCAGCAGCAAAGGACAGGGCTCTGGAAACACCATATATTTT. Residues: CASSKGQGSGNTIYF.

This sequence joins TRBV27 and TRBJ1-1; 7 bases align to TRBD1. The V segment lost 3 bases and the J segment 0 bases; nucleotides outside the gene matches: 7. CDR3 size: 16 residues. Germline CDR1 MNHEY, CDR2 SMNVEV (reference sequence). The CDR3 DNA reads TGTGCCAGCAGTTTGGTCCCCGGGACAGTGAACACTGAAGCTTTCTTT. Its protein product is CASSLVPGTVNTEAFF.

The CDR3 nucleotides read TGTGCCAGTAGTGTCACAGGGAACACCGGGGAGCTGTTTTTT. It encodes CASSVTGNTGELFF. The V and J genes are TRBV19 and TRBJ2-2, with TRBD1 as a possible D gene (5 bases). The CDR3 is 14 residues long. Germline CDR1 is LNHDA and CDR2 is SQIVND (reference sequence). V was trimmed by 5 bases and J by 1 base, leaving 8 bases between them.

This chain joins TRBV4-1 and TRBJ2-1, with 10 bases that match TRBD2. Germline trimming cut 3 bases from V and 6 bases from J; bases unmatched to any gene: 11. This CDR3 contains 17 residues. Germline CDR1 MGHRA, CDR2 YSYEKL. The chain's CDR3 is CASSQGGVAGGGNEQFF. CDR3 bases: TGCGCCAGCAGCCAGGGGGGGGTAGCGGGAGGTGGCAATGAGCAGTTCTTC.

CDR3 sequence (DNA): TGTGCCAGCAGCTTGGGGCCGGTTAGGGAGACCCAGTACTTC. Translating it yields CASSLGPVRETQYF. The rearrangement links TRBV7-2 to TRBJ2-5; possible D gene TRBD1, 5 bases. The length of the CDR3 is 14 residues. Trimming cost V 3 bases and J 5 bases, with 13 bases left between them. Germline V gene lookup returns CDR1 SGHTA and CDR2 FQGNSA.

The V and J genes are TRBV7-9 and TRBJ1-1; 8 nucleotides match TRBD1. CDR3 size: 16 residues. CDR1 and CDR2 from the germline V gene are SEHNR and FQNEAQ (reference sequence). V dropped 1 base and J dropped 1; count of bases not matched to a gene: 5. CDR3 coding DNA: TGTGCCAGCAGCTTAGGAGACAGGGGTGGGAACACTGAAGCTTTCTTT. Its protein product is CASSLGDRGGNTEAFF.

The V and J genes are TRBV18 and TRBJ2-7, with D perhaps TRBD1 (5 bases). Germline CDR1 reads KGHSH; CDR2 reads LQKENI. The V and J ends lost 6 bases and 0 bases respectively, with 9 bases between them. This CDR3 region has 13 residues. CDR3 sequence (DNA): TGTGCCAGCTCGCTACAGGACTCCTACGAGCAGTACTTC. It encodes CASSLQDSYEQYF.

The V gene is TRBV21-1, the J gene TRBJ1-5. TRBV21-1 is a listed pseudogene. This CDR3 region has 15 residues. The CDR3 DNA reads as TGTGCCAGCAGCAAAGCGCGGCACGGCAATCAGCCCCAGCATTTT. Amino acids: CASSKARHGNQPQHF.

The rearrangement uses TRBV19 and TRBJ1-4, with 7 bases lining up with TRBD1. Germline V gene sequence: CDR1 LNHDA, CDR2 SQIVND (reference sequence). The ends lost 4 bases at V and 4 bases at J; junction bases unmatched: 3. This CDR3 comprises 14 residues. CDR3 sequence: CASSTQGHNEKLFF. The CDR3 bases are TGTGCCAGTAGTACACAGGGGCATAATGAAAAACTGTTTTTT.

The CDR3 spells CASSLSPGLTQYF. In DNA, the CDR3 is TGTGCCAGTAGTCTTTCTCCGGGACTAACCCAGTACTTC. The chain recombines TRBV19 with TRBJ2-5; 7 positions agree with TRBD2. V lost 5 bases, J lost 8 bases, and 8 bases stayed unmatched. The germline gives CDR1 LNHDA, CDR2 SQIVND (reference sequence). The CDR3 is made up of 13 amino acids.

With respect to this clone: Other DNA sequences within the sample encode an identical CDR3. V is TRBV5-1 and J is TRBJ2-5; 12 positions agree with TRBD2. In germline, CDR1 is SGHRS, CDR2 YFSETQ. There are 14 residues in the CDR3. V dropped 4 bases and J dropped 2; count of bases not matched to a gene: 0. DNA of the CDR3: TGCGCCAGCAGCGGGACTAGCGGGCAAGAGACCCAGTACTTC. Encoded protein: CASSGTSGQETQYF.

This clone was seen a handful of times. The V and J genes are TRBV7-2 and TRBJ1-6, with 8 positions matching TRBD1. Germline V lookup: CDR1 SGHTA, CDR2 FQGNSA. Germline trimming cut 5 bases from V and 7 bases from J; bases unmatched to any gene: 7. The CDR3 contains 15 residues. The CDR3 protein is CASSAGTGANSPLHF. The CDR3 DNA reads TGTGCCAGCAGCGCTGGGACAGGAGCGAATTCACCCCTCCACTTT.

This clone was found a few times. The same CDR3 is also encoded by other DNA sequences in this sample. The chain combines TRBV19 with TRBJ1-4; no clear D gene. The CDR3 covers 15 residues. Looked up from germline, CDR1 is LNHDA and CDR2 is SQIVND (reference sequence). V was pared by 3 bases and J by 0 bases, with 8 bases between. The chain's CDR3 is CASSIAGATNEKLFF. The CDR3 region has the DNA TGTGCCAGTAGTATCGCGGGTGCAACTAATGAAAAACTGTTTTTT.